The 5 T cell receptor beta chains below all came from one sample that was sequenced in a study of T cell repertoires in cytomegalovirus infection. MiXCR, run by TCRdb on the reads, gives a single entry per CDR3 protein. Of about 360,000 distinct CDR3 sequences detected, about a sixth appear once; the ten largest clones hold 8.7%. Sequenced input: PBMCs. These receptors came from a human donor in good health (CMV status not recorded). Some clones in this sample may be carry-over from other donors' samples.

This clonotype was observed a handful of times. This chain uses TRBV11-3 with TRBJ1-1; possibly TRBD1 for D (5 bases). Per the germline V gene, CDR1 is SGHNT and CDR2 is YENEEA. The CDR3 consists of 15 residues. V was trimmed by 0 bases and J by 4 bases, leaving 12 bases between them. CDR3 bases: TGTGCCAGCAGCTTAGATTCTCAGGGTGGCACTGAAGCTTTCTTT. This sequence encodes CASSLDSQGGTEAFF. Based on the CDR3 plus reference TRBV11-3 and TRBJ1-1, the full variable domain is EAGVVQSPRYKIIEKKQPVAFWCNPISGHNTLYWYLQNLGQGPELLIRYENEEAVDDSQLPKDRFSAERLKGVDSTLKIQPAELGDSAVYLCASSLDSQGGTEAFFGQGTRLTVV.

This rearrangement joins TRBV12-5 to TRBJ2-5; 8 nucleotides agree with TRBD2. Germline CDR1 and CDR2: LGHNT and FRNRAP. The V gene end was trimmed by 0 bases and the J gene end by 5 bases; junction bases not matched to a gene: 14. CDR3 size: 18 residues. CDR3 protein: CASGLVPDGRAHGETQYF. The CDR3 coding sequence is TGTGCTAGTGGTTTGGTACCGGACGGGAGGGCCCATGGCGAGACCCAGTACTTC.

The chain couples TRBV7-6 to TRBJ1-5; unclear D gene. This CDR3 has 17 residues. The V end was cut by 0 bases, the J end by 3 bases, with 15 bases between. The germline gives CDR1 SGHVS, CDR2 FNYEAQ. CDR3 loop: CASSLAPPGRNNQPQHF. The CDR3 nucleotides are TGTGCCAGCAGCTTAGCCCCCCCCGGACGGAACAATCAGCCCCAGCATTTT.

The rearrangement joins TRBV12-3 or TRBV12-4 to TRBJ1-2; maybe TRBD1 (5 bases). V shed 5 bases and J shed 4 bases, with 8 bases lying between them. The CDR3 loop spans 12 amino acids. The CDR3 reads CASSRQIYGYTF. As DNA, the CDR3 is TGTGCCAGCAGTCGACAGATCTATGGCTACACCTTC.

This clonotype was detected ten times or more. The rearrangement links TRBV6-2 or TRBV6-3 to TRBJ2-7; TRBD1 aligns across 7 bases. Per the germline V gene, CDR1 is MNHEY and CDR2 is SVGEGT. V gave up 2 bases and J gave up 0 bases; unmatched junction bases: 7. This CDR3 contains 16 residues. The CDR3 nucleotides are TGTGCCAGCAGTTACCAGGGACAGACCCTCTCCTACGAGCAGTACTTC. Its protein product is CASSYQGQTLSYEQYF.